What follows describes a single T cell receptor (beta chain). The record originates from a study of blood T cell repertoires in COVID-19. Overall study: Nucleic acid was either cDNA or gDNA, and it came from T cells, B-cell-depleted T cells, or PBMCs.

Clones were sequenced by immunoSEQ multiplex PCR, and TCRdb holds only the in-frame ones, with some missing. Of about 290,000 clones listed, around four fifths are singletons. The origin of this receptor is a woman in her forties or fifties with active or convalescent COVID-19. Sequencing was performed on peripheral blood.

CDR3 bases: TGTGCCAGCAATCCCTTGGCTAGCACAGATACGCAGTATTTT. This gives the protein CASNPLASTDTQYF. V is TRBV2 and J is TRBJ2-3, with no clear D. The CDR3 totals 14 residues. The V and J ends lost 7 bases and 0 bases respectively, with 11 bases between them. CDR1 is SNHLY, CDR2 FYNNEI, per germline.